This T cell receptor (beta chain) was identified during a study of T cell repertoires in cytomegalovirus infection. Study background: Both a matching HLA type and CMV infection were indicated by public TCR beta signatures. Study-level results: Ex vivo responses were dominated by HLA-C-restricted CMV-specific TCR beta clonotypes. Cumulative frequency of public TCR beta families picked out carriers of CMV plus the relevant HLA.

Turning to this clonotype: Its cognate antigen is unknown.

CDR1 is SGHVS, CDR2 FQNEAQ, per germline. V was clipped by 1 base and J by 6 bases, with 9 bases between them. This CDR3 comprises 14 residues. TCRdb recomputed calls from the reads with MiXCR, one row per CDR3 protein. The repertoire consists of about 920,000 distinct CDR3 sequences, with roughly 30% occurring once and the leading ten covering 11% to 15%. The receptor was derived from a human donor in good health (CMV status not recorded). Some clones in this sample may be carry-over from other donors' samples. The chain carries TRBV7-8 and TRBJ1-4; D is undetermined. This sample comprised cultured CD8+ T cells from PBMCs, obtained from culture after CMV antigen stimulation. CDR3 nucleotide sequence: TGTGCCAGCAGCTTAGACACATACGATGAAAAACTGTTTTTT. Translating it yields CASSLDTYDEKLFF.